The T cell receptor (beta chain) under discussion was sequenced for a study of shared clonotypes between healthy human individuals. The table came from immunoSEQ multiplex PCR; TCRdb's copy has only in-frame clones and leaves some out. The sample holds 2 million to 3 million clones, 93% seen once. The sequenced sample consisted of naive CD4+ T cells from PBMCs. Documented subset: CD45RA+ positively selected. The TCR originated in a man aged 18 to 29 in good health. Some clones in this sample may be carry-over from other donors' samples.

CDR3 sequence reads: CASSVRRDPYEQYF. The DNA for the CDR3 is TGTGCCAGCAGCGTCCGCAGAGACCCCTACGAGCAGTACTTC. V and J are TRBV5-6 and TRBJ2-7; D not resolved. The CDR3 spans 14 residues. The V gene's germline CDR1 is SGHDT and CDR2 YYEEEE. Between the trimmed V and J ends, which lost 4 bases and 2 bases, there was a span of 13 bases.